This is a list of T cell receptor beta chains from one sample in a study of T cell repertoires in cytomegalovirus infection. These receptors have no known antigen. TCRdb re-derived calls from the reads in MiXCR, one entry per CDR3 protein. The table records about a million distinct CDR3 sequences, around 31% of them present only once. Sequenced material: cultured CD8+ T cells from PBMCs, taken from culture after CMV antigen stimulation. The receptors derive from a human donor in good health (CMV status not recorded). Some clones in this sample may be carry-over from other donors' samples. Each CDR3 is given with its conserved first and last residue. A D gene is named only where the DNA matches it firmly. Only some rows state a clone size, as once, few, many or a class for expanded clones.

CASSIEPATYEQYF	TGTGCCAGTAGTATAGAGCCAGCCACCTACGAGCAGTACTTC	14	few	TRBV19	TRBJ2-7	NA
CASRGTGGELFF	TGCGCCAGCAGAGGAACGGGCGGGGAACTGTTTTTT	12	few	TRBV5-1	TRBJ1-4	NA
CASTQAGGAGETQYF	TGTGCCAGTACTCAGGCGGGGGGTGCGGGGGAGACCCAGTACTTC	15	few	TRBV19	TRBJ2-5	TRBD2
CASSASGGAVSNEQFF	TGTGCCAGCAGCGCTAGCGGGGGGGCCGTTAGTAATGAGCAGTTCTTC	16	NA	TRBV9	TRBJ2-1	TRBD2
CAISVVAGGPSTDTQYF	TGTGCCATCAGTGTGGTAGCGGGGGGGCCCAGCACAGATACGCAGTATTTT	17	few	TRBV10-3	TRBJ2-3	TRBD2
CASVGDYGYTF	TGTGCCAGCGTGGGGGACTATGGCTACACCTTC	11	NA	TRBV5-4	TRBJ1-2	NA
CASSLRRRGRYFYGYTF	TGTGCCAGCAGTTTACGGCGGCGGGGCAGGTATTTCTATGGCTACACCTTC	17	few	TRBV28	TRBJ1-2	NA
CASSFPPGGGTDTQYF	TGTGCCAGCAGTTTTCCCCCAGGGGGAGGTACAGATACGCAGTATTTT	16	NA	TRBV27	TRBJ2-3	NA
CAISESRGGNDYNEQFF	TGTGCCATCAGTGAGTCGCGAGGGGGAAACGATTACAATGAGCAGTTCTTC	17	NA	TRBV10-3	TRBJ2-1	NA
CASSQNRPGLEAFF	TGCGCCAGCAGCCAAAACAGGCCTGGCCTTGAAGCTTTCTTT	14	few	TRBV4-1	TRBJ1-1	NA
CSAREVSHLSYNEQFF	TGCAGTGCTAGAGAGGTTTCACACCTCTCCTACAATGAGCAGTTCTTC	16	NA	TRBV20-1	TRBJ2-1	NA
CSVEISGSGFEQFF	TGCAGCGTTGAAATATCGGGCAGCGGGTTTGAGCAGTTCTTC	14	NA	TRBV29-1	TRBJ2-1	NA
CASSSGMGTEAFF	TGTGCCAGCAGTTCCGGGATGGGCACTGAAGCTTTCTTT	13	few	TRBV11-3	TRBJ1-1	NA
CASSSRQGVDTEAFF	TGTGCCAGTAGTTCCCGACAGGGGGTGGACACTGAAGCTTTCTTT	15	NA	TRBV19	TRBJ1-1	TRBD1
CARGSGAYEQYF	TGTGCCAGGGGGTCAGGGGCCTACGAGCAGTACTTC	12	NA	TRBV2	TRBJ2-7	NA
CASGFPEDKRAGELFF	TGTGCCAGCGGCTTCCCGGAGGACAAACGAGCCGGGGAGCTGTTTTTT	16	NA	TRBV11-2	TRBJ2-2	NA
CASSRRTNQPQHF	TGTGCCAGCAGCCGACGGACCAATCAGCCCCAGCATTTT	13	NA	TRBV14	TRBJ1-5	NA
CASSYSSSHTFETQYF	TGTGCCAGCAGTTACTCGAGTTCACACACATTCGAGACCCAGTACTTC	16	few	TRBV6-5	TRBJ2-5	NA
CASSPNGPLYNEQFF	TGTGCCAGCAGCCCAAACGGGCCACTTTACAATGAGCAGTTCTTC	15	many	TRBV7-2	TRBJ2-1	NA
CASSRRGRGFREDTQYF	TGTGCCAGCAGCCGCAGAGGTCGGGGGTTCCGGGAAGATACGCAGTATTTT	17	NA	TRBV7-9	TRBJ2-3	NA
CASSYSAGVNSPLHF	TGTGCCAGCAGTTACTCGGCCGGGGTTAATTCACCCCTCCACTTT	15	few	TRBV6-5	TRBJ1-6	NA
CASSSPSGGSYNEQFF	TGTGCCAGCAGCTCCCCTAGCGGGGGCTCCTACAATGAGCAGTTCTTC	16	many	TRBV7-9	TRBJ2-1	TRBD2
CATSDSDLNTGELFF	TGTGCCACCAGTGATTCAGACTTGAACACCGGGGAGCTGTTTTTT	15	few	TRBV24-1	TRBJ2-2	NA
CATSDRPVGADTEAFF	TGTGCCACCAGTGATCGCCCTGTGGGGGCTGACACTGAAGCTTTCTTT	16	NA	TRBV24-1	TRBJ1-1	NA
CASRTRAIYNEQFF	TGTGCCAGCAGAACGAGGGCCATATACAATGAGCAGTTCTTC	14	NA	TRBV27	TRBJ2-1	NA
CASSFYPGLAQGGETQYF	TGCGCCAGCAGCTTTTACCCAGGACTGGCCCAAGGTGGAGAGACCCAGTACTTC	18	NA	TRBV5-1	TRBJ2-5	NA
CASQWTGGDLLPQHF	TGTGCCAGTCAATGGACAGGGGGCGATTTACTGCCCCAGCATTTT	15	few	TRBV19	TRBJ1-5	TRBD1
CASSYSLAGVTGELFF	TGTGCCAGCAGTTACTCGCTAGCGGGGGTCACCGGGGAGCTGTTTTTT	16	NA	TRBV6-2/TRBV6-3	TRBJ2-2	TRBD2
CASIKAAPWASYEQYF	TGTGCCAGCATCAAGGCAGCACCTTGGGCCTCCTACGAGCAGTACTTC	16	few	TRBV6-5	TRBJ2-7	NA
CASSQPGPTGRNEKLFF	TGCGCCAGCAGTCAACCGGGGCCAACAGGGAGAAATGAAAAACTGTTTTTT	17	NA	TRBV23-1	TRBJ1-4	NA
CATSEGILSTDTQYF	TGTGCCACCAGTGAGGGGATCCTTAGCACAGATACGCAGTATTTT	15	NA	TRBV24-1	TRBJ2-3	NA
CASSSWTGGIANTEAFF	TGTGCCAGCAGCTCGTGGACAGGGGGCATTGCTAACACTGAAGCTTTCTTT	17	NA	TRBV5-8	TRBJ1-1	TRBD1
CASSPGIGITEAFF	TGTGCCAGCAGCCCCGGGATAGGAATCACTGAAGCTTTCTTT	14	NA	TRBV12-3/TRBV12-4	TRBJ1-1	NA
CASSLSPAILTYEQYF	TGTGCCAGCAGTTTATCCCCGGCGATACTCACCTACGAGCAGTACTTC	16	NA	TRBV27	TRBJ2-7	NA
CASSLGRTRTQYF	TGTGCCAGCAGTTTAGGGCGAACAAGGACCCAGTACTTC	13	few	TRBV27	TRBJ2-5	NA
CASGQGRTEAFF	TGTGCCAGCGGACAGGGGAGGACTGAAGCTTTCTTT	12	many	TRBV7-9	TRBJ1-1	TRBD1
CASSIDPDGPLYGYTF	TGTGCCAGTAGTATAGATCCGGATGGACCTCTCTATGGCTACACCTTC	16	few	TRBV19	TRBJ1-2	NA
CASSSKVYQETQYF	TGTGCCAGCAGTTCAAAGGTTTACCAAGAGACCCAGTACTTC	14	NA	TRBV12-3/TRBV12-4	TRBJ2-5	NA
CSAREDFSAETQYF	TGCAGTGCTAGAGAGGACTTCTCGGCGGAGACCCAGTACTTC	14	few	TRBV20-1	TRBJ2-5	NA